This passage covers 20 T cell receptor beta chains from one sample sequenced in a study of identical twins. Each CDR3 protein gets one entry after TCRdb re-called the 5' RACE reads with MiXCR. The sample carries hundreds of thousands of distinct CDR3 sequences, roughly a quarter recorded once. In addition, the sample was reused for a study of T cells expressing NK-cell markers.

The sequencing sample was made of CD4+ T cells sorted from blood. The receptors were gathered from a woman aged 18-29 years in good health.

This sequence joins TRBV7-6 and TRBJ2-2; 7 bases are a match to TRBD2. Trimming cost V 3 bases and J 1 base; bases outside gene matches: 8. Per the germline V gene, CDR1 is SGHVS and CDR2 is FNYEAQ. This CDR3 is built from 17 residues. The CDR3 loop reads CASSFPQTSVNTGELFF. In DNA form, the CDR3 reads TGTGCCAGCAGCTTCCCTCAAACTAGCGTGAACACCGGGGAGCTGTTTTTT.

The chain is built from TRBV5-1 and TRBJ1-1; the D is unclear. Germline V gives CDR1 SGHRS, CDR2 YFSETQ. This CDR3 has 14 residues. The V end was cut by 4 bases, the J end by 3 bases, with 13 bases between. In nucleotides, the CDR3 is TGCGCCAGCAGCGAACGAGATTTGTACACTGAAGCTTTCTTT. Residues: CASSERDLYTEAFF.

The chain couples TRBV3-1 to TRBJ2-1, with D possibly matching TRBD2 (6 bases). Looked up from germline, CDR1 is LGHDT and CDR2 is YNNKEL (reference sequence). The CDR3 length is 14 residues. V lost 4 bases and J lost 7, with 14 bases in between. In nucleotides, the CDR3 is TGTGCCAGCAGCCCCCCGGGGGTGAGAAATGAGCAGTTCTTC. It codes for CASSPPGVRNEQFF.

This clonotype was observed a few times. The chain joins TRBV7-2 to TRBJ2-4, with 14 nucleotides matching TRBD2. Germline CDR1 is SGHTA and CDR2 is FQGNSA. Trimming took 6 bases from V and 8 from J; bases not matched to a gene: 3. The CDR3 is made up of 14 amino acids. The chain's CDR3 is CASRTSGGADIQYF. The CDR3 DNA reads as TGTGCCAGCAGGACTAGCGGGGGGGCCGACATTCAGTACTTC.

The V and J genes are TRBV6-2 or TRBV6-3 and TRBJ2-1; no reliable D call. Germline CDR1 reads MNHEY; CDR2 reads SVGEGT. With 5 bases removed from V and 7 bases from J, the gap between germline ends came to 18 bases. CDR3 length: 15 residues. CDR3 in DNA: TGTGCCAGCAGTCCCCTATACCAGGAAAAAAATGAGCAGTTCTTC. It encodes CASSPLYQEKNEQFF.

This clonotype was picked up a small number of times. The V call is TRBV3-1, the J call TRBJ2-5; TRBD1 matches 8 bases. The ends lost 0 bases at V and 6 bases at J; junction bases unmatched: 3. Germline-derived CDR1 and CDR2 are LGHDT and YNNKEL (reference sequence). The CDR3 loop spans 14 amino acids. This CDR3 is CASSQENRGKTQYF. CDR3 bases: TGTGCCAGCAGCCAAGAAAACAGGGGGAAGACCCAGTACTTC.

The V call is TRBV12-3 or TRBV12-4, the J call TRBJ2-3; D is unresolved. The CDR3 consists of 15 residues. V shed 2 bases and J shed 2 bases, with 11 bases lying between them. The CDR3 nucleotides read TGTGCCAGCAGTTTACTCTTACCAAACACAGATACGCAGTATTTT. Amino acids: CASSLLLPNTDTQYF.

The rearrangement uses TRBV7-2 and TRBJ2-7; 8 nucleotides line up with TRBD2. The CDR3 is made up of 17 amino acids. The junction had 9 bases not matched to a gene; V was cut back by 0 bases and J by 2 bases. Germline V gene lookup returns CDR1 SGHTA and CDR2 FQGNSA. Here the CDR3 reads CASSLARRAGVAYEQYF. The CDR3 DNA follows: TGTGCCAGCAGCTTAGCGCGACGAGCGGGAGTTGCCTACGAGCAGTACTTC. The entire variable domain, with the rest obtained from reference TRBV7-2 and TRBJ2-7, is as follows: GAGVSQSPSNKVTEKGKDVELRCDPISGHTALYWYRQSLGQGLEFLIYFQGNSAPDKSGLPSDRFSAERTGGSVSTLTIQRTQQEDSAVYLCASSLARRAGVAYEQYFGPGTRLTVT.

The chain has TRBV7-2 and TRBJ2-6; D is undetermined. The length of the CDR3 is 14 residues. The V gene lost 5 bases and the J gene lost 4 bases, with 9 bases spanning the gap. Germline CDR1 reads SGHTA; CDR2 reads FQGNSA. The CDR3 bases are TGTGCCAGCAGCCAATCCTGGGGGGCCAACGTCCTGACTTTC. Translated: CASSQSWGANVLTF. The variable domain in full, completed from reference TRBV7-2 and TRBJ2-6, reads GAGVSQSPSNKVTEKGKDVELRCDPISGHTALYWYRQSLGQGLEFLIYFQGNSAPDKSGLPSDRFSAERTGGSVSTLTIQRTQQEDSAVYLCASSQSWGANVLTFGAGSRLTVL.

The rearrangement joins TRBV7-3 to TRBJ1-1; D is unresolved. Germline assignment: CDR1 SGHTA and CDR2 FQGTGA. CDR3 length equals 13 residues. Trimming took off 4 bases at V and 4 bases at J, with 10 bases between the two ends. This chain's CDR3 is CASSSGGGTEAFF. CDR3 bases: TGTGCCAGCAGCTCAGGTGGTGGCACTGAAGCTTTCTTT.

This clonotype has a handful of counts. The chain is built from TRBV6-1 and TRBJ2-1, with 10 bases aligning to TRBD2. The germline CDR1 and CDR2 sequences are MNHNS and SASEGT. CDR3 length: 15 residues. Germline trimming cut 4 bases from V and 4 bases from J; bases unmatched to any gene: 4. The CDR3 DNA sequence: TGTGCCAGCAGTGCCTTACTAGCGGGATACAATGAGCAGTTCTTC. The encoded protein is CASSALLAGYNEQFF.

The chain combines TRBV29-1 with TRBJ1-1, with D hard to call. The CDR3 has 12 amino acids. Between the trimmed V and J ends, which lost 3 bases and 4 bases, there was a span of 9 bases. Germline assignment: CDR1 SQVTM and CDR2 ANQGSEA. The CDR3 bases are TGCAGCGTTGACTGGGGAGCCACTGAAGCTTTCTTT. Translation: CSVDWGATEAFF.

This clonotype was detected many times. A read error may account for a junction end that differs from germline. The chain is built from TRBV5-1 and TRBJ2-5; D is unresolved. This CDR3 has 12 amino acids. The V gene's germline CDR1 is SGHRS and CDR2 YFSETQ. Written as DNA, the CDR3 is TGTGCCAGCAGCTTAGCCCGGGAGACCCAGTACTTC. Protein product: CASSLARETQYF.

The chain is built from TRBV2 and TRBJ2-5; tentatively, D is TRBD2 (6 bases). Germline V gene lookup returns CDR1 SNHLY and CDR2 FYNNEI. Trimming pared 10 bases from V and 2 bases from J, leaving 17 bases between. The CDR3 spans 14 residues. In DNA, the CDR3 is TGTGCCACCACCCTGGGGACTTTTCAAGAGACCCAGTACTTC. As protein: CATTLGTFQETQYF.

The rearrangement joins TRBV20-1 to TRBJ2-3; TRBD2 aligns across 7 bases. The CDR3 is 15 residues long. V lost 3 bases, J lost 4 bases, and 10 bases stayed unmatched. Germline V CDR1 and CDR2: DFQATT, SNEGSKA (reference sequence). CDR3 region: CSASGSGIAADTQYF. In nucleotides, the CDR3 is TGCAGTGCTAGTGGGAGCGGGATCGCGGCAGATACGCAGTATTTT.

A few counts support this clonotype. The V and J genes are TRBV11-2 and TRBJ2-7; a weak D match, TRBD1 (6 bases). In germline, CDR1 is SGHAT, CDR2 FQNNGV. The CDR3 contains 12 residues. V was shortened by 8 bases and J by 9 bases, with 17 bases between the two germline ends. The DNA of the CDR3 is TGTGCCAGCTCTCCAAGGGGGTTCCTGCAGTACTTC. Translating gives CASSPRGFLQYF. The full variable domain, in which reference TRBV11-2 and TRBJ2-7 provide the parts outside the CDR3, is EAGVAQSPRYKIIEKRQSVAFWCNPISGHATLYWYQQILGQGPKLLIQFQNNGVVDDSQLPKDRFSAERLKGVDSTLKIQPAKLEDSAVYLCASSPRGFLQYFGPGTRLTVT.

In this sample, this clonotype turned up a few times. This rearrangement joins TRBV15 to TRBJ2-7; D remains unclear. Germline-derived CDR1 and CDR2 are LNHNV and YYDKDF (reference sequence). V shed 5 bases and J shed 2 bases, with 13 bases lying between them. This CDR3 contains 14 residues. CDR3 amino acids: CATSPRQTAYEQYF. For the CDR3, the DNA is TGTGCCACCAGCCCACGCCAGACTGCCTACGAGCAGTACTTC.

V gene TRBV5-6 combines with J gene TRBJ2-3, with TRBD1 as a possible D gene (6 bases). CDR3 length: 15 amino acids. V lost 4 bases and J lost 2, with 14 bases in between. Germline V CDR1 and CDR2: SGHDT, YYEEEE. CDR3 loop: CASSPRTGPTDTQYF. DNA of the CDR3: TGTGCCAGCAGCCCCCGAACAGGGCCCACAGATACGCAGTATTTT.

The chain links TRBV5-1 to TRBJ2-5, with a tentative D call TRBD2 (6 bases). Trimming stripped 0 bases from V and 2 bases from J, with 11 bases between. Germline-derived CDR1 and CDR2 are SGHRS and YFSETQ. This CDR3 spans 15 amino acids. In DNA form, the CDR3 reads TGCGCCAGCAGCTTGGAAGTAAGCGGGCAAGAGACCCAGTACTTC. Encoded protein: CASSLEVSGQETQYF.

In the case of this clonotype: One end of the junction is discordant with germline, which a read error may explain. This chain joins TRBV12-3 or TRBV12-4 and TRBJ2-3, with 10 bases matching TRBD2. The CDR3 loop spans 18 amino acids. The CDR3 region is CACSPRAGVAGGSDTQYF. CDR3 sequence (DNA): TGTGCCTGCAGTCCACGCGCTGGGGTAGCGGGGGGATCAGATACGCAGTATTTT.